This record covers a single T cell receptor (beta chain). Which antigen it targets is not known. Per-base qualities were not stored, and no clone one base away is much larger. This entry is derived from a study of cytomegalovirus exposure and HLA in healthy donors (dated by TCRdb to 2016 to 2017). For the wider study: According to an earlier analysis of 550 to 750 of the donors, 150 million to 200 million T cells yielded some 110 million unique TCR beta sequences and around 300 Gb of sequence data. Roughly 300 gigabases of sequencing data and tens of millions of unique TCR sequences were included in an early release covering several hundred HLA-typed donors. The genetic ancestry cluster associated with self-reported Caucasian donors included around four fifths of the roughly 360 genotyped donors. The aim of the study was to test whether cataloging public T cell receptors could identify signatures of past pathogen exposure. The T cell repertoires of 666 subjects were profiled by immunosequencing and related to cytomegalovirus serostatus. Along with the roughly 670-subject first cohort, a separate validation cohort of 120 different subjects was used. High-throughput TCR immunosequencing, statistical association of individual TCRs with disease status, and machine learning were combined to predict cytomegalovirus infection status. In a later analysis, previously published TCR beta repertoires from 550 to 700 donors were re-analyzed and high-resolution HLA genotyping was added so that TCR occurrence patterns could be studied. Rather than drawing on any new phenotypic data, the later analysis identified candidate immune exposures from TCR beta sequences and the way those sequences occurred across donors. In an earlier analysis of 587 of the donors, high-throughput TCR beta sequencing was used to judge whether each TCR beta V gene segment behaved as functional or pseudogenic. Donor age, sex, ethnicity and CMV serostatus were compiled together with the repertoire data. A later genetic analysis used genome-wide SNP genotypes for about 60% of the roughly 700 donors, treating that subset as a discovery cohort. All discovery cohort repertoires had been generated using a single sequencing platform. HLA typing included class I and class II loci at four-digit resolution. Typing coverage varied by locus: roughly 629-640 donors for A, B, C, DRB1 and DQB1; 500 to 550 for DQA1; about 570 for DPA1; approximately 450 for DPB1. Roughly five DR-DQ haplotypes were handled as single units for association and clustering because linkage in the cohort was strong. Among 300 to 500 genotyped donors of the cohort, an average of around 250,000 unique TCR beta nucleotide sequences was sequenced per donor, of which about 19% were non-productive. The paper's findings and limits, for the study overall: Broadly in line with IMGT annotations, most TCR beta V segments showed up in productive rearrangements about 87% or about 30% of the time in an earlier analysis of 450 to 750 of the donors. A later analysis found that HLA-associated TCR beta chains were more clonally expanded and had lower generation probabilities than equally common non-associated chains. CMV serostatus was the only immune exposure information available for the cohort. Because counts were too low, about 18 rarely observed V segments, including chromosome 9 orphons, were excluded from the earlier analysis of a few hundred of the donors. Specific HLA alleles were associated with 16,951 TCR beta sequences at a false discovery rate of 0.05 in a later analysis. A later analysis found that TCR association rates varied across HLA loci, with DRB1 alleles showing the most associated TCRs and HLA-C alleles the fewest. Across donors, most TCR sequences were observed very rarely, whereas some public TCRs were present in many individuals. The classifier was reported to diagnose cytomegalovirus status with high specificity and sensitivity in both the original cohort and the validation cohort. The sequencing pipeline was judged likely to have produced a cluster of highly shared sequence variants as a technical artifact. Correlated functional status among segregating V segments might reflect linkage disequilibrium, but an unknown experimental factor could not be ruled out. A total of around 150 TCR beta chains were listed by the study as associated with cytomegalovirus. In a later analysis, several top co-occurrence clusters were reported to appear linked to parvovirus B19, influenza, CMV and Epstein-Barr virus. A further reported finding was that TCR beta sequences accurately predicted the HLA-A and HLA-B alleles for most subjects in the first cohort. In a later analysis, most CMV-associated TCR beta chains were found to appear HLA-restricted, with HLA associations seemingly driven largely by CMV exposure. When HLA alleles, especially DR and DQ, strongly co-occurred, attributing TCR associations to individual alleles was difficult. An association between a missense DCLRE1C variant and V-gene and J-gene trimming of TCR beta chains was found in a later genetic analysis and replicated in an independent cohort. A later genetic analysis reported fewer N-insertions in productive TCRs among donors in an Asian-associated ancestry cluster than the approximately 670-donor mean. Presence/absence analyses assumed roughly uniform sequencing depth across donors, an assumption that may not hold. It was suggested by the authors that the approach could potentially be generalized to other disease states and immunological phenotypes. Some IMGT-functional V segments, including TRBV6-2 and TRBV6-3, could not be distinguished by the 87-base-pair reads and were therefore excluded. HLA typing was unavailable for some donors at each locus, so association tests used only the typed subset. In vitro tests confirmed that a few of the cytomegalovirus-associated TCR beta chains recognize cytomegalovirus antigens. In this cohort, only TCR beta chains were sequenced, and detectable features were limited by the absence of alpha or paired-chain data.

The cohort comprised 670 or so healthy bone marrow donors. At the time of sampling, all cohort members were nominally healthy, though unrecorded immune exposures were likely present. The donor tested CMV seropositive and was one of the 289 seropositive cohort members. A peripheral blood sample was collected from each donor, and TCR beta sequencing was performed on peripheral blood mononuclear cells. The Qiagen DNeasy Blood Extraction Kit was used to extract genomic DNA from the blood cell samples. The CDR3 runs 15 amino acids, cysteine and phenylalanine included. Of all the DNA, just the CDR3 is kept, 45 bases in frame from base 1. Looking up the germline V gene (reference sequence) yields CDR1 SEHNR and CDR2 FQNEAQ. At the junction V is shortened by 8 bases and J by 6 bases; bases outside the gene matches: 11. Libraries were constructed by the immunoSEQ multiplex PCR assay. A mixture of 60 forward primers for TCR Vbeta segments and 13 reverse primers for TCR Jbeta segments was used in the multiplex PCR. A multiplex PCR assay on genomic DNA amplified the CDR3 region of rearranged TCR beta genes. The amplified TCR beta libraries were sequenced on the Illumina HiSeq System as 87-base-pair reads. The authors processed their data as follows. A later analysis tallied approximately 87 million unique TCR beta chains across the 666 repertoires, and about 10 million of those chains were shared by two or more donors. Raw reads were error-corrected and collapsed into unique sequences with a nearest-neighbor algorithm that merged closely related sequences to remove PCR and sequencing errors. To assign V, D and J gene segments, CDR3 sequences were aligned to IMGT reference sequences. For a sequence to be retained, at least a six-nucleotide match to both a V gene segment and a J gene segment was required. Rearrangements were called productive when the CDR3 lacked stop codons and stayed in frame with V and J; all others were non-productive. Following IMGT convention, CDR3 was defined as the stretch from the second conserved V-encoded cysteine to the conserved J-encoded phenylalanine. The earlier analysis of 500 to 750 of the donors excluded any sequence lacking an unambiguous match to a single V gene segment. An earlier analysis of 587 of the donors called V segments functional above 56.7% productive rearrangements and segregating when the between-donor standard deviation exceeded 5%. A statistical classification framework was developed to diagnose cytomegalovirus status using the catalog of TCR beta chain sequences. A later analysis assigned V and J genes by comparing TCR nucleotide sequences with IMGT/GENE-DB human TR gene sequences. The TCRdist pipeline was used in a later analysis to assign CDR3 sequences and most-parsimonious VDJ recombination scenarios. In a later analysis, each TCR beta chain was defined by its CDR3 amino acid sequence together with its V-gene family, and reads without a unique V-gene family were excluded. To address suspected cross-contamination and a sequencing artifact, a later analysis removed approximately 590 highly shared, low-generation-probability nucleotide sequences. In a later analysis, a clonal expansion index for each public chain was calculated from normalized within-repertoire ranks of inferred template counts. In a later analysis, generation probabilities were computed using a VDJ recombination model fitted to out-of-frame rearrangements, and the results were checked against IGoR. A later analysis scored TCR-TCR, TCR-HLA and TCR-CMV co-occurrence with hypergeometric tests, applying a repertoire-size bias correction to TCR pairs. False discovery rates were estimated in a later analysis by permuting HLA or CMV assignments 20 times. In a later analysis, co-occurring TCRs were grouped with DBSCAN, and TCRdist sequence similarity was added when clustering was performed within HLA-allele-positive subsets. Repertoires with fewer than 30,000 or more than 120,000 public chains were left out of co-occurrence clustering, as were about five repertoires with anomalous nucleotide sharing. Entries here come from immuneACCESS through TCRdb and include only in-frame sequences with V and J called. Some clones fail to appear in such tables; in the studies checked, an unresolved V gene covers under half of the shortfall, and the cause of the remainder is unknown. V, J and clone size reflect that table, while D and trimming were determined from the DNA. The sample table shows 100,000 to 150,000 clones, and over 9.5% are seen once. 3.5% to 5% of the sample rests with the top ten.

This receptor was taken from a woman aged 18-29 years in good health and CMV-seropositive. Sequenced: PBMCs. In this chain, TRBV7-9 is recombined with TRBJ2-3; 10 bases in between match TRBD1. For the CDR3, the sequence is CASAIGTGETDTQYF. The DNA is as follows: TGTGCCAGCGCTATCGGGACAGGGGAGACGGATACGCAGTATTTT.